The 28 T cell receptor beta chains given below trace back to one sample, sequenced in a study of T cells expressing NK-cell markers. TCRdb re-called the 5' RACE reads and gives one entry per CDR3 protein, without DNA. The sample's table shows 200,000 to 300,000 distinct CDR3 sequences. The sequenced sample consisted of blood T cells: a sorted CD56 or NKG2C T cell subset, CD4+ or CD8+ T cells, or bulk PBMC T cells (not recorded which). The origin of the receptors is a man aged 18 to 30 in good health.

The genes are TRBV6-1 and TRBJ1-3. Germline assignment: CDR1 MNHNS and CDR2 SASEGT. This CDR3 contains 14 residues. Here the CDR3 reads CASSRGSFRNTIYF.

CDR3 region: CASSPGGTNEKLFF. The gene calls are TRBV7-9 and TRBJ1-4; as DNA is missing, the TRBD1 call by TCRdb cannot be tested. CDR3 size: 14 residues. CDR1 and CDR2 from the germline V gene are SEHNR and FQNEAQ (reference sequence).

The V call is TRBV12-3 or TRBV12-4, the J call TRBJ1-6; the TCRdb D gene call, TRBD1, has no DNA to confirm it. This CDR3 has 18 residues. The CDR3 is CASSPGRKGVSYNSPLHF.

The CDR3 region is CASQAGSYQPQHF. The rearrangement links TRBV5-6 to TRBJ1-5; TCRdb's D gene call, TRBD1, goes unchecked for lack of DNA. Germline lookup yields CDR1 SGHDT and CDR2 YYEEEE. This CDR3 is built from 13 residues.

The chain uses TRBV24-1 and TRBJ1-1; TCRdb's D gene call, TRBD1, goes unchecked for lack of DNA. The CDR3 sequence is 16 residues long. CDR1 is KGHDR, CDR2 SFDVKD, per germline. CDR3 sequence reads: CATSDQGQGGYTEAFF.

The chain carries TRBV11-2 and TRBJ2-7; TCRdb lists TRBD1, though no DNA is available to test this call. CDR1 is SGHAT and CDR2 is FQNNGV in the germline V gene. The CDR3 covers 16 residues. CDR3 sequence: CASSPPNVGRNYEQYF.

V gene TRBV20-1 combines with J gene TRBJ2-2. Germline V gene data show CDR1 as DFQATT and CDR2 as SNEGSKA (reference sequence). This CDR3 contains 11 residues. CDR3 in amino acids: CSARSIGELFF.

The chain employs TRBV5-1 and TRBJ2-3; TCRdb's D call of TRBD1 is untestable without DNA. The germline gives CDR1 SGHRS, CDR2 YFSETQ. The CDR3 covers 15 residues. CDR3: CASSLGDTHTDTQYF.

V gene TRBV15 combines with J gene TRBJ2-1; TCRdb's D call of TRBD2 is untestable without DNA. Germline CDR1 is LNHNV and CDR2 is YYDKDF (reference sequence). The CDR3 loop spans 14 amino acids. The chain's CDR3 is CATSRGLAGGEQFF. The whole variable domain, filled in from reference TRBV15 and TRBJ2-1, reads DAMVIQNPRYQVTQFGKPVTLSCSQTLNHNVMYWYQQKSSQAPKLLFHYYDKDFNNEADTPDNFQSRRPNTSFCFLDIRSPGLGDTAMYLCATSRGLAGGEQFFGPGTRLTVL.

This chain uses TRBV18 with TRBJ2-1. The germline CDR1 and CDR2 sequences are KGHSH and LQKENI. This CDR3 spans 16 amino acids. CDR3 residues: CASSRAGLAGHNEQFF.

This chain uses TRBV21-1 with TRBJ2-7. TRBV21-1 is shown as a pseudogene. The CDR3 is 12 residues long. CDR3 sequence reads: CASSCSMYEQYF.

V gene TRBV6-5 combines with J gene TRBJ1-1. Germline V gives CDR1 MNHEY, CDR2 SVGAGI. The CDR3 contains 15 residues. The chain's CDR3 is CASSYFTVPNTEAFF.

The CDR3 sequence: CASSPIRAGQGSDTQYF. The chain combines TRBV6-1 with TRBJ2-3; TCRdb's D call, TRBD1, is unchecked because there is no DNA. Germline CDR1 MNHNS, CDR2 SASEGT. The CDR3 consists of 17 residues.

The CDR3 spells CSVDQDTYNEQFF. This sequence joins TRBV29-1 and TRBJ2-1. The CDR3 spans 13 residues. Germline V gene lookup returns CDR1 SQVTM and CDR2 ANQGSEA.

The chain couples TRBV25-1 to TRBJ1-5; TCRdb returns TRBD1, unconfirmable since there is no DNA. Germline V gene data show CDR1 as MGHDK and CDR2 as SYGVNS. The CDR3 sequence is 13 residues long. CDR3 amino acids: CASSDSGNQPQHF.

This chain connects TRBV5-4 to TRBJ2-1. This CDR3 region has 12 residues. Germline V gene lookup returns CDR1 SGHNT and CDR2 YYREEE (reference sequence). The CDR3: CASSIANNEQFF.

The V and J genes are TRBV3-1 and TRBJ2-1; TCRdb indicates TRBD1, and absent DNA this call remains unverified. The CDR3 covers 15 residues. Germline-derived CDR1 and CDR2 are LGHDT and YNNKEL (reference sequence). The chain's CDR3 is CASRKGQGAIGEQFF.

The CDR3 spells CSARDRGSGPQETQYF. This chain connects TRBV20-1 to TRBJ2-5; TCRdb's D gene call, TRBD2, goes unchecked for lack of DNA. Looked up from germline, CDR1 is DFQATT and CDR2 is SNEGSKA (reference sequence). CDR3 length equals 16 residues.

This CDR3 reads CASSSDRVVAEAFF. The chain is built from TRBV7-2 and TRBJ1-1; TCRdb's D call of TRBD1 is untestable without DNA. Germline loops: CDR1 SGHTA, CDR2 FQGNSA. CDR3 size: 14 residues.

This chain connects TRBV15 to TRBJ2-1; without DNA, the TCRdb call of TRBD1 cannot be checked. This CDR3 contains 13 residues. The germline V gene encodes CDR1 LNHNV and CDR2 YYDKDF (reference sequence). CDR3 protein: CATSRAGGNEQFF.

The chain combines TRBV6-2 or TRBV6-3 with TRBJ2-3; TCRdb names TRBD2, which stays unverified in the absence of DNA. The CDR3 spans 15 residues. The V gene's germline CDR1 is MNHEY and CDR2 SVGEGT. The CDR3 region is CASRKELVHTDTQYF.

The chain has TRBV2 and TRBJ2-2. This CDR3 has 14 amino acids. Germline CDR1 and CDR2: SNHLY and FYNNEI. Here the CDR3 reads CASSENRITGELFF.

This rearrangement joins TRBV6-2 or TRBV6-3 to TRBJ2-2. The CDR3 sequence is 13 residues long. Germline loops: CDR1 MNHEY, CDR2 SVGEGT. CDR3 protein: CATSRDDTGELFF.

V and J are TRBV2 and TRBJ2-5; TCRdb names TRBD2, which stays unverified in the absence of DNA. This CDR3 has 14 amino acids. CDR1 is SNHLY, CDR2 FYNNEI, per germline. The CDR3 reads CASNSLAGGETQYF.

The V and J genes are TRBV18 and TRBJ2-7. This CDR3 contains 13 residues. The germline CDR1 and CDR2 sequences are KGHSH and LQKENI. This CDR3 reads CASSPPGLYEQYF.

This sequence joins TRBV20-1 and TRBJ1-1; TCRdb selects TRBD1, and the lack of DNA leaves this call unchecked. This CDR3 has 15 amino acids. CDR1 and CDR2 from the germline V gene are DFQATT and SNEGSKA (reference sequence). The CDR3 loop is CSASSGQAANTEAFF.

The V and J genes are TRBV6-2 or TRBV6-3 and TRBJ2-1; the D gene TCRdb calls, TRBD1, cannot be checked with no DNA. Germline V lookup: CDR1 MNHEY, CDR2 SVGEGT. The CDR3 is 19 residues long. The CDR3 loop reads CASSQQGPGADPLYNEQFF.

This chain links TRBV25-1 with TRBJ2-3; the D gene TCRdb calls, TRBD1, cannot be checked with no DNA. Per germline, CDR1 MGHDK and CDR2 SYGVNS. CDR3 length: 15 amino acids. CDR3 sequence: CASSEGETRGDTQYF.